The 14 T cell receptor beta chains below were found in one sample sequenced in a study of CD8 T cells in Susac syndrome (dated by TCRdb to the late 2010s). Library construction relied on the immunoSEQ multiplex PCR assay. RNA was extracted with the RNeasy kit and roughly 0.45 to 1 ug was reverse transcribed using random hexamers. TCRdb ran its own pipeline on the public reads, namely fastp trimming at Q25 and MiXCR clone calling, and kept in-frame beta chains. Identical CDR3 proteins give one entry, which carries the most common genes and DNA. Recorded for this sample are 200,000 to 250,000 distinct CDR3 sequences; 90% to 95% of them occurred a single time. The top ten clonotypes cover around 0.07% of the sample. Sequences were obtained from CD4+ T cells from PBMCs. The receptors here all came from a human donor with multiple sclerosis.

The chain couples TRBV7-7 to TRBJ2-5; 7 bases agree with TRBD1. Trimming took 5 bases from V and 1 from J; bases not matched to a gene: 4. The CDR3 spans 14 residues. CDR1 and CDR2 (germline): SSHAT, FNYEAQ (reference sequence). This CDR3 reads CASSGPGGQETQYF. Written as DNA, the CDR3 is TGTGCCAGCAGCGGACCAGGGGGCCAAGAGACCCAGTACTTC.

V usage is TRBV2 and J usage is TRBJ1-2, with D maybe TRBD1 (5 bases). The germline V gene encodes CDR1 SNHLY and CDR2 FYNNEI. V lost 3 bases and J 7 bases, leaving 9 bases between the germline ends. This CDR3 spans 12 amino acids. CDR3: CASSEQGGGYTF. In nucleotides, the CDR3 is TGTGCCAGCAGTGAGCAGGGAGGTGGCTACACCTTC.

V usage is TRBV2 and J usage is TRBJ2-7; 9 bases fit TRBD1. The germline V gene has CDR1 SNHLY and CDR2 FYNNEI. V shed 6 bases, J shed 1 base, and the junction held 4 bases outside the gene matches. This CDR3 comprises 14 residues. The CDR3 region is CASREGQGSYEQYF. CDR3 bases: TGTGCCAGCAGGGAGGGACAGGGATCCTACGAGCAGTACTTC.

The CDR3 sequence: CASLGVGNGYTF. The CDR3 nucleotides are TGTGCCAGCCTCGGGGTCGGTAACGGCTACACCTTC. This chain joins TRBV6-5 and TRBJ1-2; the D is unclear. V lost 8 bases to trimming and J lost 8 bases, with 15 bases between them. The CDR3 has 12 residues. Germline V gives CDR1 MNHEY, CDR2 SVGAGI.

The chain carries TRBV7-3 and TRBJ2-2; D remains unclear. The ends were cut back, 5 bases at V and 5 bases at J, with 12 bases in the middle. Germline CDR1 SGHTA, CDR2 FQGTGA. The CDR3 has 14 residues. CDR3 coding DNA: TGTGCCAGCAGCCCACAAGCGAGAACCGGGGAGCTGTTTTTT. Translated: CASSPQARTGELFF.

The V call is TRBV5-1, the J call TRBJ1-1; perhaps TRBD1 as D (5 bases). The CDR3 spans 15 residues. The germline gives CDR1 SGHRS, CDR2 YFSETQ. The germline V and J ends were trimmed by 0 bases and 6 bases, with 15 bases remaining between them. Here the CDR3 DNA reads TGCGCCAGCAGCTTGGAGGCAGGGAGGAGTTCTGAAGCTTTCTTT. Translation gives CASSLEAGRSSEAFF. The entire variable domain, with the rest obtained from reference TRBV5-1 and TRBJ1-1, is as follows: KAGVTQTPRYLIKTRGQQVTLSCSPISGHRSVSWYQQTPGQGLQFLFEYFSETQRNKGNFPGRFSGRQFSNSRSEMNVSTLELGDSALYLCASSLEAGRSSEAFFGQGTRLTVV.

The chain has TRBV6-2 or TRBV6-3 and TRBJ1-3; D is undetermined. Germline-derived CDR1 and CDR2 are MNHEY and SVGEGT. V was cut by 6 bases and J by 3 bases, with 12 bases left in between. The CDR3 runs 14 residues. The CDR3 here is CASRGRALGNTIYF. Written as DNA, the CDR3 is TGTGCCAGCAGAGGGCGGGCACTTGGAAACACCATATATTTT.

The rearrangement links TRBV24-1 to TRBJ1-5; D may be TRBD1 (5 bases). The V end was cut by 2 bases, the J end by 2 bases, with 15 bases between. Germline-derived CDR1 and CDR2 are KGHDR and SFDVKD. The CDR3 extends over 17 amino acids. The DNA of the CDR3 is TGTGCCACCAGTGATTCCGTAGACGGGGCTCGCAATCAGCCCCAGCATTTT. It yields the protein CATSDSVDGARNQPQHF.

The chain carries TRBV20-1 and TRBJ2-3; D uncertain. The germline V and J ends were trimmed by 7 bases and 0 bases, with 14 bases remaining between them. The CDR3 spans 14 residues. CDR1 is DFQATT and CDR2 is SNEGSKA in the germline V gene (reference sequence). The CDR3 nucleotides read TGCAGTGTACGTGGGCAGATAAGCACAGATACGCAGTATTTT. This translates into CSVRGQISTDTQYF.

The J gene is TRBJ2-2, the V gene TRBV30; 9 bases fit TRBD2. V gave up 2 bases and J gave up 8 bases; unmatched junction bases: 6. This CDR3 has 14 amino acids. The germline V gene encodes CDR1 GTSNPN and CDR2 SVGIG (reference sequence). CDR3 nucleotide sequence: TGTGCCTGGAGTACGGGACTAGCCCCGGGGGAGCTGTTTTTT. Translating gives CAWSTGLAPGELFF.

This chain links TRBV9 with TRBJ2-5; D is unresolved. Germline V gene sequence: CDR1 SGDLS, CDR2 YYNGEE. The CDR3 has 13 amino acids. V dropped 6 bases and J dropped 4 bases, with 13 bases sitting between them. CDR3 DNA sequence: TGTGCCAGCAACAACTCGCCTGGAGAGACCCAGTACTTC. The encoded protein is CASNNSPGETQYF.

V is TRBV29-1 and J is TRBJ2-5, with 7 positions matching TRBD1. With 6 bases clipped from V and 4 bases from J, the junction kept 11 bases outside the gene matches. The CDR3 contains 14 residues. Germline V lookup: CDR1 SQVTM, CDR2 ANQGSEA. CDR3 residues: CSVTGQLMRETQYF. CDR3 bases: TGCAGCGTGACGGGACAGCTCATGAGAGAGACCCAGTACTTC.

The J gene is TRBJ1-2, the V gene TRBV14; TRBD1 aligns across 8 bases. This CDR3 spans 15 amino acids. The germline CDR1 and CDR2 sequences are SGHDN and FVKESK. With V trimmed by 4 bases and J by 6 bases, 10 bases remained unmatched. In nucleotides, the CDR3 is TGTGCCAGCAGCCGAGGACAGGGTGGGATCCATGGCTACACCTTC. It translates to CASSRGQGGIHGYTF.

The chain combines TRBV7-9 with TRBJ1-1, with a possible D match to TRBD1 (6 bases). In germline, CDR1 is SEHNR, CDR2 FQNEAQ (reference sequence). The CDR3 sequence is 14 residues long. V was shortened by 5 bases and J by 3 bases, with 13 bases between the two germline ends. As DNA, the CDR3 is TGTGCCAGCAGCCTGGGACAAGCCGACACTGAAGCTTTCTTT. It codes for CASSLGQADTEAFF.